Listed below are T cell receptor beta chains from one sample, sequenced in a study of blood T cell repertoires in COVID-19. Assay used: immunoSEQ multiplex PCR; TCRdb lists only in-frame clones, some missing. Found here are roughly 150,000 clones, around four fifths of them singletons; the top ten hold around 8.9%. The source material was peripheral blood. These receptors were taken from a woman of 80 years or more with COVID-19, enrolled during active disease. CDR3s include the opening cysteine and the closing phenylalanine or tryptophan. D genes are given only for firm matches. Clone sizes are given selectively: once, few, many, or a class where the clone is expanded.

TRBV5-1	TRBD1	TRBJ1-2	-	TGCGCCAGCAGCTTCGTGACAGGGGCGACCGGAGAGATACGCTACACCTTC	CASSFVTGATGEIRYTF
TRBV19	TRBD2	TRBJ2-2	-	TGTGCCAGTAGTTCCTCCGGGACTAGGAACACCGGGGAGCTGTTTTTT	CASSSSGTRNTGELFF
TRBV3-1/TRBV3-2	-	TRBJ1-1	-	TGTGCCAGCAGCCAAAAACACAACACTGAAGCTTTCTTT	CASSQKHNTEAFF
TRBV5-1	-	TRBJ2-2	once	TGCGCCAGCAGCACGGGAGCTAACACCGGGGAGCTGTTTTTT	CASSTGANTGELFF
TRBV28	TRBD1	TRBJ2-7	-	TGTGCCAGCACGGGTCAAGCCGGGACAGTAACCTACGAGCAGTACTTC	CASTGQAGTVTYEQYF
TRBV2	TRBD1	TRBJ1-5	-	TGTGCCAGCAGGTTAGACAGGGGGGATCAGCCCCAGCATTTT	CASRLDRGDQPQHF
TRBV29-1	TRBD2	TRBJ2-5	-	TGCAGCGCTGAACCCTTTAGCGGGAGCGGGGAGACCCAGTACTTC	CSAEPFSGSGETQYF
TRBV28	TRBD2	TRBJ2-7	-	TGTGCCAGCAGTGCCACGGTGGTAGCGGGGCCGAAAACCTACGAGCAGTACTTC	CASSATVVAGPKTYEQYF
TRBV9	TRBD2	TRBJ2-2	many	TGTGCCAGCAGCCCCCACAGCGGGAGCCTCGAGGGAAACACCGGGGAGCTGTTTTTT	CASSPHSGSLEGNTGELFF
TRBV5-1	TRBD2	TRBJ2-7	-	TGCGCCAGCAGCTTAAAGAGCGGGGGAGTCGACGAGCAGTACTTC	CASSLKSGGVDEQYF
TRBV6-5	-	TRBJ1-1	-	TGTGCCAGCAGGGTGACAGTTAACACTGAAGCTTTCTTT	CASRVTVNTEAFF
TRBV19	TRBD1	TRBJ1-2	-	TGTGCCAGTAGTATTTCCGGGACAGGGGACAATTCCTATGGCTACACCTTC	CASSISGTGDNSYGYTF
TRBV27	TRBD1	TRBJ2-3	-	TGTGCCAGCAGAAGACAGGGTAACACAGATACGCAGTATTTT	CASRRQGNTDTQYF
TRBV5-4	-	TRBJ2-1	-	TGTGCCAGCGGTCCGGGCGGGACCTCCTACAATGAGCAGTTCTTC	CASGPGGTSYNEQFF
TRBV5-1	-	TRBJ1-6	-	TGCGCCAGCAGCTACGGGCAGGGTGGTTCACCCCTCCACTTT	CASSYGQGGSPLHF
TRBV5-8	-	TRBJ1-5	-	TGTGCCAGCAGCTCGTCAGGCGTCGGGGATCGCAATCAGCCCCAGCATTTT	CASSSSGVGDRNQPQHF
TRBV11-2	TRBD1	TRBJ2-1	-	TGTGCCAGCAGCTTAGATGGGACAGGGATCAATGAGCAGTTCTTC	CASSLDGTGINEQFF
TRBV4-1	-	TRBJ1-4	-	TGCGCCAGCAGCCGGACAAGATTAACTAATGAAAAACTGTTTTTT	CASSRTRLTNEKLFF
TRBV21-1	-	TRBJ1-5	once	TGTGCCAGCAGCAATGAGGGAGCTTCGAACTGGAATCAGCCCCAGCATTTT	CASSNEGASNWNQPQHF
TRBV3-1/TRBV3-2	TRBD1	TRBJ1-2	-	TGTGCCAGCAGCCTCCTGGGGACAGCCGGCTACACCTTC	CASSLLGTAGYTF
TRBV5-1	-	TRBJ1-3	-	TGCGCCAGCAGCTTGGAGGGGCGTCAAACTGGAAACACCATATATTTT	CASSLEGRQTGNTIYF
TRBV28	-	TRBJ1-5	-	TGTGCCAGCAGTTTATCTAGGCAGCCCCAGCATTTT	CASSLSRQPQHF
TRBV11-2	TRBD1	TRBJ1-1	-	TGTGCCAGCAGCGGTCCGGGACAGGGTTCTGAAGCTTTCTTT	CASSGPGQGSEAFF
TRBV6-2/TRBV6-3	-	TRBJ1-5	-	TGTGCCAGCAGTGACCCCAATGAGGCCCAGCATTTT	CASSDPNEAQHF
TRBV7-2	-	TRBJ1-4	-	TGTGCCAGCAGCCCCTCACCGGGGGCCCGGGGGGACGAAAAACTGTTTTTT	CASSPSPGARGDEKLFF
TRBV2	TRBD1	TRBJ1-1	-	TGTGCCAGCAGTAGGACAGGGCCTCCTTTGAACACTGAAGCTTTCTTT	CASSRTGPPLNTEAFF
TRBV3-1/TRBV3-2	-	TRBJ1-2	-	TGTGCCAGCAGCCAAGAACAGAGGGATGGCTACACCTTC	CASSQEQRDGYTF
TRBV7-2	-	TRBJ1-1	-	TGTGCCAGCAGCCTAGATTCGTCGGTGAACACTGAAGCTTTCTTT	CASSLDSSVNTEAFF
TRBV5-1	TRBD2	TRBJ2-1	-	TGCGCCAGCAGCTTGGAACGGGGGGAGGATGAGCAGTTCTTC	CASSLERGEDEQFF
TRBV3-1/TRBV3-2	TRBD2	TRBJ2-5	-	TGTGCCAGCAGCCACTCTAGCGGGAGGGTGGGGCAAGAGACCCAGTACTTC	CASSHSSGRVGQETQYF
TRBV7-9	TRBD1	TRBJ1-4	-	TGTGCCAGCAGCCCCGGACAGGCATATGAAAAACTGTTTTTT	CASSPGQAYEKLFF
TRBV3-1/TRBV3-2	-	TRBJ2-3	-	TGTGCCAGCAGCCAAGGGCCAGATACGCAGTATTTT	CASSQGPDTQYF
TRBV6-6	TRBD1	TRBJ1-5	-	TGTGCCAGCAGTCGCGGTCCGGACAGGGTTAGCAATCAGCCCCAGCATTTT	CASSRGPDRVSNQPQHF
TRBV19	-	TRBJ1-6	once	TGTGCCAGCGCTGACGGGGAAGGCTCACCCCTCCACTTT	CASADGEGSPLHF
TRBV28	-	TRBJ2-7	once	TGTGCCAGCAGTTTCAGGACCTACGAGCAGTACTTC	CASSFRTYEQYF
TRBV28	-	TRBJ2-2	once	TGTGCCAGCAGTTTAAGTAGTCAGGGATACACCGGGGAGCTGTTTTTT	CASSLSSQGYTGELFF
TRBV9	TRBD2	TRBJ2-1	once	TGTGCCAGCAGCGCCCGGACTAGCGGATACAATGAGCAGTTCTTC	CASSARTSGYNEQFF
TRBV6-5	TRBD1	TRBJ2-5	-	TGTGCCAGCAGACGACAGGGTCGAGAGACCCAGTACTTC	CASRRQGRETQYF
TRBV11-2	TRBD1	TRBJ2-7	few	TGTGCCAGCAGCTTCACGGACAGGAGTCCCTACGAGCAGTACTTC	CASSFTDRSPYEQYF
TRBV6-5	-	TRBJ1-2	-	TGTGCCAGCAGTGACTCCCCGACAGGACGAAGAGGCTACACCTTC	CASSDSPTGRRGYTF
TRBV19	-	TRBJ1-2	-	TGTGCCAGTAGTATTGCCCGCGGGGGATCCTATGGCTACACCTTC	CASSIARGGSYGYTF
TRBV6-5	-	TRBJ1-1	-	TGTGCCAGCTTGGGAGTGGGGACTGAAGCTTTCTTT	CASLGVGTEAFF
TRBV2	TRBD2	TRBJ2-1	-	TGTGCCAGCAGAGATAGCGGGAGTGAGCAGTTCTTC	CASRDSGSEQFF
TRBV14	-	TRBJ1-3	once	TGTGCCAGCAGCGTCCAGGGCATCACCATATATTTT	CASSVQGITIYF
TRBV15	-	TRBJ2-3	-	TGTGCCACCAGCCCCGGGATGGGCGGGGACCGCACAGATACGCAGTATTTT	CATSPGMGGDRTDTQYF
TRBV6-5	-	TRBJ1-1	-	TGTGCCAGCAGTTACTCGGGGGGTTCGAACACTGAAGCTTTCTTT	CASSYSGGSNTEAFF